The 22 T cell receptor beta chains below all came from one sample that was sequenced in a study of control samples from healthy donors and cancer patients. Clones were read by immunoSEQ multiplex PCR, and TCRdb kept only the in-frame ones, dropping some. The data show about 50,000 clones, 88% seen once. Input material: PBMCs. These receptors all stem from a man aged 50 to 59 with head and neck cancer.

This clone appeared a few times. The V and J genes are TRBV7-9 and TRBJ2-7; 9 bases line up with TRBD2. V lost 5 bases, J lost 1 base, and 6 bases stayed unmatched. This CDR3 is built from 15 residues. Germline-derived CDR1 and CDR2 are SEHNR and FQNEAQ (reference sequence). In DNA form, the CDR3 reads TGTGCCAGCAGCGCCACTAGCGGGCGTTCCTACGAGCAGTACTTC. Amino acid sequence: CASSATSGRSYEQYF.

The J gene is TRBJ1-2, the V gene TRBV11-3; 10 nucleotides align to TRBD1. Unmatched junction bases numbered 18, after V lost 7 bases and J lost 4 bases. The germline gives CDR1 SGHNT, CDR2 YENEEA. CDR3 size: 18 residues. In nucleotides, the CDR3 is TGTGCCAGCACCCTTCCTCCGGGACAGGGGATCGGGGGCTATGGCTACACCTTC. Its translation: CASTLPPGQGIGGYGYTF. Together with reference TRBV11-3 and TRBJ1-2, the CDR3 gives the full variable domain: EAGVVQSPRYKIIEKKQPVAFWCNPISGHNTLYWYLQNLGQGPELLIRYENEEAVDDSQLPKDRFSAERLKGVDSTLKIQPAELGDSAVYLCASTLPPGQGIGGYGYTFGSGTRLTVV.

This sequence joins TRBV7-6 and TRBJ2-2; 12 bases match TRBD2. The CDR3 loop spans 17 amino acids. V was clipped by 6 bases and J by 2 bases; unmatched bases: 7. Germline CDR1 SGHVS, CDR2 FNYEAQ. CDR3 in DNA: TGTGCCAGCAGGGAGACTAGCGGGAGAGGTAACACCGGGGAGCTGTTTTTT. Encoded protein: CASRETSGRGNTGELFF.

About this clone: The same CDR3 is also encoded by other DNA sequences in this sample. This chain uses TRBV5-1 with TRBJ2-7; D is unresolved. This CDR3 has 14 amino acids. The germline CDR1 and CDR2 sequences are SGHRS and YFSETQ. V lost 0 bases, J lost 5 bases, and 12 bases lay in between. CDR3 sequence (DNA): TGCGCCAGCAGCTTGGGGGTGGGTTCCCACGAGCAGTACTTC. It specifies CASSLGVGSHEQYF.

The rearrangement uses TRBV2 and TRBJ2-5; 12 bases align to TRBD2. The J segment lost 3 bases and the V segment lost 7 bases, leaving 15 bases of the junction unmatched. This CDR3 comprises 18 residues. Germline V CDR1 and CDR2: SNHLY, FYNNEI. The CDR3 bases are TGTGCCAGCATGCGGAGACTAGCGGGGGCCACAACCAAAGAGACCCAGTACTTC. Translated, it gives CASMRRLAGATTKETQYF.

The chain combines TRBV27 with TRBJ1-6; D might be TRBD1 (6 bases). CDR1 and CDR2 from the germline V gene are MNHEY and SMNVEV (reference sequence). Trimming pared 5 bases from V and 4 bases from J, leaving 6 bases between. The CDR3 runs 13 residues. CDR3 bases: TGTGCCAGCAGTGGACAGTATAATTCACCCCTCCACTTT. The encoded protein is CASSGQYNSPLHF.

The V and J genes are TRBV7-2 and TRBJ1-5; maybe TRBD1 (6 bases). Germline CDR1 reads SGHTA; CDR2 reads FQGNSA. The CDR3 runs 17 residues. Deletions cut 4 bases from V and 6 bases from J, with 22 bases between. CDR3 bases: TGTGCCAGCAGCTCCCGGTCCACAGGGCTAGCACCTCAGCCCCAGCATTTT. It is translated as CASSSRSTGLAPQPQHF.

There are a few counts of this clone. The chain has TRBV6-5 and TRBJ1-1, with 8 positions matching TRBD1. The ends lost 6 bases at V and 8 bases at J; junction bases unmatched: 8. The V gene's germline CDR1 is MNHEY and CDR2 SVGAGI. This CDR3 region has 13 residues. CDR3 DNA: TGTGCCAGCAGGGGGGGACAGGCGGCGGAAGCTTTCTTT. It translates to CASRGGQAAEAFF.

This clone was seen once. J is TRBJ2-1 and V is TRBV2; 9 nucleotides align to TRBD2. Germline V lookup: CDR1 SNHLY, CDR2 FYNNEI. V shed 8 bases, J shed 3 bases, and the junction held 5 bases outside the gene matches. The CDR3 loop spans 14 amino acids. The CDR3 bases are TGTGCCAGCGTCGCGGGAGGGGGCTACAATGAGCAGTTCTTC. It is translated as CASVAGGGYNEQFF.

The CDR3 sequence is CASSLGFSSGRTREQYF. In DNA form, the CDR3 reads TGTGCCAGCAGCTTAGGATTCTCTAGCGGGAGAACGAGGGAGCAGTACTTC. The rearrangement links TRBV7-8 to TRBJ2-7; TRBD2 matches at 10 bases. Trimming removed 1 base from V and 7 bases from J; junction bases left unmatched: 13. Germline values: CDR1 SGHVS, CDR2 FQNEAQ. The CDR3 length is 17 residues.

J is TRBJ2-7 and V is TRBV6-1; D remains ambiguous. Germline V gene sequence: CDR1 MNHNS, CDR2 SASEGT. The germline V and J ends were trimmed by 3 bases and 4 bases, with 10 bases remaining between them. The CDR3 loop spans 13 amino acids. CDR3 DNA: TGTGCCAGCAGTGATTGGGCTATATACGAGCAGTACTTC. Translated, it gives CASSDWAIYEQYF.

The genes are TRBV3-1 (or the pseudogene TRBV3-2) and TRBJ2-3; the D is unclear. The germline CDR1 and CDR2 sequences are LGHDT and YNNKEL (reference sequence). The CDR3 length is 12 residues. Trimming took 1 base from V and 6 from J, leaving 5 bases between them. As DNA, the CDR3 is TGTGCCAGCAGCCAAGTTGAGGATACGCAGTATTTT. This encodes CASSQVEDTQYF.

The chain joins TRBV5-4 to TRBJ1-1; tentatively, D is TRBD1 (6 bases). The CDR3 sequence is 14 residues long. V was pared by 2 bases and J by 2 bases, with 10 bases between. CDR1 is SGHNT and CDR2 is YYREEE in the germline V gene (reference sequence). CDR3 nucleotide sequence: TGTGCCAGCAGCTTACAGGGTTCCAACACTGAAGCTTTCTTT. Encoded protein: CASSLQGSNTEAFF.

The CDR3, as DNA: TGTGCCAGCAGCTTATCCCAGGGGGCTCAGTACTTC. It yields the protein CASSLSQGAQYF. J is TRBJ2-4 and V is TRBV3-1 (or the pseudogene TRBV3-2); 8 bases are shared with TRBD1. CDR1 and CDR2 from the germline V gene are LGHDT and YNNKEL (reference sequence). CDR3 length equals 12 residues. Losses at the gene ends were 5 bases for V and 12 bases for J; bases not matched to a gene: 6.

CDR3 bases: TGTGCCAGCTCCCGCACGTCGGGCGCGGCCAGGGACAATGAGCAGTTCTTC. Protein sequence: CASSRTSGAARDNEQFF. The chain has TRBV18 and TRBJ2-1, with D possibly TRBD1 on 5 matching bases. Germline V gives CDR1 KGHSH, CDR2 LQKENI. The CDR3 is made up of 17 amino acids. The ends were cut back, 6 bases at V and 5 bases at J, with 23 bases in the middle. The complete variable domain, with remaining parts taken from reference TRBV18 and TRBJ2-1, reads NAGVMQNPRHLVRRRGQEARLRCSPMKGHSHVYWYRQLPEEGLKFMVYLQKENIIDESGMPKERFSAEFPKEGPSILRIQQVVRGDSAAYFCASSRTSGAARDNEQFFGPGTRLTVL.

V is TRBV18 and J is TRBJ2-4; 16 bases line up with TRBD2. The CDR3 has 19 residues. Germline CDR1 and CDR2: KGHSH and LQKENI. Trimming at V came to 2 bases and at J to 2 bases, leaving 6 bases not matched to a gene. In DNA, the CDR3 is TGTGCCAGCTCACCAGGGACTAGCGGGAGGGCCGAGTCCAAAAACATTCAGTACTTC. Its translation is CASSPGTSGRAESKNIQYF.

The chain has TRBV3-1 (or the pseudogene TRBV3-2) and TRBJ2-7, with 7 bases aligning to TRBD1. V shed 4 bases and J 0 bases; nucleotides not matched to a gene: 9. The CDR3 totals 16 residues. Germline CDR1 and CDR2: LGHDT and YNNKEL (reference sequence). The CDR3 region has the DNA TGTGCCAGCAGCCCTCAACCAGGGGGTGACTCCTACGAGCAGTACTTC. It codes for CASSPQPGGDSYEQYF.

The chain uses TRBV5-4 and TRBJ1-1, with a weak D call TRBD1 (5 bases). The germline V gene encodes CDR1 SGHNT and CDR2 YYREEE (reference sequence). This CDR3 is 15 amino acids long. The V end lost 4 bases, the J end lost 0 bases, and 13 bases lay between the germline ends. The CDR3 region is CASSPTGGMNTEAFF. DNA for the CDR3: TGTGCCAGCAGCCCCACGGGGGGGATGAACACTGAAGCTTTCTTT. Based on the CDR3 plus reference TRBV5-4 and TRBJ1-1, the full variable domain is ETGVTQSPTHLIKTRGQQVTLRCSSQSGHNTVSWYQQALGQGPQFIFQYYREEENGRGNFPPRFSGLQFPNYSSELNVNALELDDSALYLCASSPTGGMNTEAFFGQGTRLTVV.

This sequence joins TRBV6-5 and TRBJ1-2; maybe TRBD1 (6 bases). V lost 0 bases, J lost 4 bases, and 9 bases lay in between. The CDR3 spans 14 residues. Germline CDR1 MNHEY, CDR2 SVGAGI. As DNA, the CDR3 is TGTGCCAGCAGTTACTCGAAGGGGGGCTATGGCTACACCTTC. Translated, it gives CASSYSKGGYGYTF.

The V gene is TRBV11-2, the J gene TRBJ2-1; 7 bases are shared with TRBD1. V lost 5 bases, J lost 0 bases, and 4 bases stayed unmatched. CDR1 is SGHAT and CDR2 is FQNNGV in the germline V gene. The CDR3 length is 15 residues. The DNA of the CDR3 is TGTGCCAGCAGCCCACGGGACAGCTCCTACAATGAGCAGTTCTTC. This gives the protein CASSPRDSSYNEQFF.

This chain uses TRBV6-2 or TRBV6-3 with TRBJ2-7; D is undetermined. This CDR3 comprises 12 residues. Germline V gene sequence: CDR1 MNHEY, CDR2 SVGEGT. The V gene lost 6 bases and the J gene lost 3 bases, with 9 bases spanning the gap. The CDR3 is CASSAPFYEQYF. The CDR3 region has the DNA TGTGCCAGCAGCGCCCCCTTCTACGAGCAGTACTTC.

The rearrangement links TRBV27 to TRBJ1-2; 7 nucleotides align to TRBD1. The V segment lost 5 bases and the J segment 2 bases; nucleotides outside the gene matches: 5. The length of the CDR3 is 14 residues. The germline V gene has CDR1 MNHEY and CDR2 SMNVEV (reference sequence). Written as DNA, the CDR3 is TGTGCCAGCAGTCGAAGGGGACAGAACTATGGCTACACCTTC. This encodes CASSRRGQNYGYTF.